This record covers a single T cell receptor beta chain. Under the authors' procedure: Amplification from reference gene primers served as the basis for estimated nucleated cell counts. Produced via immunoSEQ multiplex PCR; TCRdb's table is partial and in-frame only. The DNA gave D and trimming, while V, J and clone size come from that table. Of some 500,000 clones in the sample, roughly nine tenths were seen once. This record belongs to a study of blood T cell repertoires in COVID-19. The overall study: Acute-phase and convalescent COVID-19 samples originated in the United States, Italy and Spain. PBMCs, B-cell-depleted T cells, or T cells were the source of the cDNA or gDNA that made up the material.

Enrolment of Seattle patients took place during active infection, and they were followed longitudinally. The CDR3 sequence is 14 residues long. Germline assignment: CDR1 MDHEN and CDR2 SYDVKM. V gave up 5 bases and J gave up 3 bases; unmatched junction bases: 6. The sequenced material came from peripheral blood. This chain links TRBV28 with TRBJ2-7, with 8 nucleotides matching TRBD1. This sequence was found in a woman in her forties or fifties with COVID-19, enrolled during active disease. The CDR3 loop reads CASSARTGRYEQYF. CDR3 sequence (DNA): TGTGCCAGCAGTGCCCGGACAGGGCGCTACGAGCAGTACTTC.